A selection of T cell receptor beta chains follows, all from one sample in a study of shared clonotypes between healthy human individuals. The protocol was immunoSEQ multiplex PCR, while the TCRdb copy is restricted to in-frame clones and leaves out a portion. The repertoire has roughly 490,000 clones, 79% of them found once; the top ten carry 9.5% to 15%. Sequencing used PBMCs. These receptors all come from a woman in her thirties or forties in good health. Some clones in this sample may be carry-over from other donors' samples. Each CDR3 is given with its conserved first and last residue. The order of the fields is CDR3 protein, V gene, J gene.

CASSARDSSYYGYTF	TRBV6-1	TRBJ1-2
CASSLDPRRGGEQFF	TRBV7-8	TRBJ2-1
CASSLAAGGPLSYEQYF	TRBV5-5	TRBJ2-7
CASRVTGTANTGELFF	TRBV28	TRBJ2-2
CASSAYNTDTQYF	TRBV25-1	TRBJ2-3
CASSDKGEATDTQYF	TRBV6-4	TRBJ2-3
CASSFTASGRVEQFF	TRBV5-4	TRBJ2-1
CASRPKQGAVNEQFF	TRBV11-2	TRBJ2-1
CASSWAPRDEQYF	TRBV6-1	TRBJ2-7
CASSYSDLRSSYEQYF	TRBV6-5	TRBJ2-7
CASTISGSGTQYF	TRBV28	TRBJ2-5
CASSGSGIRNEQFF	TRBV5-1	TRBJ2-1
CASSLNTGVFAEQYF	TRBV27	TRBJ2-7